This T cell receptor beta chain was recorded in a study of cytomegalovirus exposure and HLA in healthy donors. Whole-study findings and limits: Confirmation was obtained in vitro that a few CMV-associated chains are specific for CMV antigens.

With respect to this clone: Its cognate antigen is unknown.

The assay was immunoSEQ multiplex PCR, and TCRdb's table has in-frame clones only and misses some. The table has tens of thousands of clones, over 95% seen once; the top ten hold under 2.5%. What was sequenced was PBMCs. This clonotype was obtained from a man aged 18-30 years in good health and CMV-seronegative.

The DNA for the CDR3 is TGTGCCAGCAGCTTAGTCGCGAGCTCCTACAATGAGCAGTTCTTC. Its protein product is CASSLVASSYNEQFF. The chain is built from TRBV11-2 and TRBJ2-1; D ambiguous. The CDR3 is made up of 15 amino acids. The V end was cut by 1 base, the J end by 0 bases, with 7 bases between. Germline V gives CDR1 SGHAT, CDR2 FQNNGV.